The rows below give T cell receptor beta chains drawn from one sample of a study of cytomegalovirus exposure and HLA in healthy donors. Sequencing used immunoSEQ multiplex PCR; TCRdb keeps in-frame clones, though not all of them. The repertoire table contains 200,000 to 250,000 clones. Sequenced material: PBMCs. The receptor source for this set is a woman in her 30s in good health and CMV-seropositive. Both conserved end residues are part of each CDR3. The D gene is left open where the match is weak.

v_call	j_call	d_call	cdr3_aa	cdr3_nt
TRBV5-1	TRBJ1-2	.	CASSSAGGSYGYTF	TGCGCCAGCAGCTCGGCGGGGGGCAGCTATGGCTACACCTTC
TRBV5-1	TRBJ1-3	.	CASSLVGGSGNTIYF	TGCGCCAGCAGCTTGGTTGGAGGCTCTGGAAACACCATATATTTT
TRBV27	TRBJ2-1	TRBD1	CASRGGTYNEQFF	TGTGCCAGCAGAGGGGGCACCTACAATGAGCAGTTCTTC
TRBV18	TRBJ2-7	.	CASSPPGTPSYEQYF	TGTGCCAGCTCACCTCCCGGGACTCCCTCCTACGAGCAGTACTTC
TRBV6-1	TRBJ2-7	.	CASSVQGIGYEQYF	TGTGCCAGCAGTGTACAGGGCATCGGTTACGAGCAGTACTTC
TRBV12-5	TRBJ1-2	TRBD1	CASGRGGADSAYGYTF	TGTGCTAGTGGACGAGGGGGCGCTGATTCGGCATATGGCTACACCTTC
TRBV29-1	TRBJ1-2	TRBD1	CSVGQGEHYGYTF	TGCAGCGTCGGACAGGGAGAACACTATGGCTACACCTTC
TRBV18	TRBJ2-7	TRBD1	CASSPDRVYEQYF	TGTGCCAGCTCACCAGACAGGGTCTACGAGCAGTACTTC
TRBV10-3	TRBJ1-5	TRBD1	CAISEPGQGSNQPQHF	TGTGCCATCAGTGAGCCGGGACAGGGGAGCAATCAGCCCCAGCATTTT
TRBV7-9	TRBJ2-7	TRBD1	CASSSRTGPYEQYF	TGTGCCAGCAGCTCGCGGACAGGGCCCTACGAGCAGTACTTC
TRBV19	TRBJ2-7	.	CASRTTGLPYEQYF	TGTGCCAGTAGGACAACAGGGTTGCCCTACGAGCAGTACTTC
TRBV5-1	TRBJ1-6	TRBD1	CASSSGTDYNSPLHF	TGCGCCAGCAGCTCCGGGACAGACTATAATTCACCCCTCCACTTT
TRBV5-4	TRBJ2-4	TRBD2	CASSLAYGLANIQYF	TGTGCCAGCAGCTTGGCCTATGGACTAGCCAACATTCAGTACTTC
TRBV7-2	TRBJ2-7	TRBD1	CASSEWDRAPMEQYF	TGTGCCAGCAGCGAATGGGACAGGGCCCCAATGGAGCAGTACTTC
TRBV5-6	TRBJ2-1	TRBD1	CASSLRGHYNEQFF	TGTGCCAGCAGCTTAAGGGGGCATTACAATGAGCAGTTCTTC
TRBV7-9	TRBJ2-5	TRBD2	CASSRGDRLQETTQYF	TGTGCCAGCAGCCGGGGGGACCGCCTCCAAGAGACGACCCAGTACTTC
TRBV5-1	TRBJ2-5	.	CASSQNLASGETQYF	TGCGCCAGCAGTCAAAACCTAGCGTCGGGAGAGACCCAGTACTTC
TRBV2	TRBJ2-1	TRBD2	CASRRMTSGGSQFF	TGTGCCAGCAGACGGATGACTAGCGGGGGGTCACAGTTCTTC
TRBV7-8	TRBJ1-2	TRBD1	CASSLERQGADYGYTF	TGTGCCAGCAGCTTAGAGAGACAGGGGGCGGACTATGGCTACACCTTC
TRBV28	TRBJ2-1	TRBD2	CASSLVAGGGNEQFF	TGTGCCAGCAGTTTAGTAGCGGGAGGGGGCAATGAGCAGTTCTTC
TRBV13	TRBJ1-2	TRBD1	CASSLVRTGSNYGYTF	TGTGCCAGCAGCTTAGTCCGGACAGGGAGTAACTATGGCTACACCTTC
TRBV6-6	TRBJ1-1	.	CASSYAASPSNTEAFF	TGTGCCAGCAGTTACGCCGCGTCGCCCTCGAACACTGAAGCTTTCTTT
TRBV5-6	TRBJ2-5	.	CASSLARETQYF	TGTGCCAGCAGCTTGGCCCGGGAGACCCAGTACTTC
TRBV5-1	TRBJ2-3	TRBD2	CASSAGLAGGFTDTQYF	TGCGCCAGCAGCGCCGGACTAGCGGGGGGGTTCACAGATACGCAGTATTTT
TRBV29-1	TRBJ1-1	.	CSVRQASMNTEAFF	TGCAGCGTCCGACAGGCCTCCATGAACACTGAAGCTTTCTTT
TRBV6-5	TRBJ1-1	.	CASSSLTGNTEAFF	TGTGCCAGCAGCTCCCTCACAGGGAACACTGAAGCTTTCTTT
TRBV15	TRBJ2-5	.	CATSGGAAKEETQYF	TGTGCCACCAGCGGAGGGGCAGCTAAGGAAGAGACCCAGTACTTC
TRBV19	TRBJ2-7	.	CASSIGRRDSSIYEQYF	TGTGCCAGTAGTATAGGGCGGCGGGACTCGTCGATCTACGAGCAGTACTTC